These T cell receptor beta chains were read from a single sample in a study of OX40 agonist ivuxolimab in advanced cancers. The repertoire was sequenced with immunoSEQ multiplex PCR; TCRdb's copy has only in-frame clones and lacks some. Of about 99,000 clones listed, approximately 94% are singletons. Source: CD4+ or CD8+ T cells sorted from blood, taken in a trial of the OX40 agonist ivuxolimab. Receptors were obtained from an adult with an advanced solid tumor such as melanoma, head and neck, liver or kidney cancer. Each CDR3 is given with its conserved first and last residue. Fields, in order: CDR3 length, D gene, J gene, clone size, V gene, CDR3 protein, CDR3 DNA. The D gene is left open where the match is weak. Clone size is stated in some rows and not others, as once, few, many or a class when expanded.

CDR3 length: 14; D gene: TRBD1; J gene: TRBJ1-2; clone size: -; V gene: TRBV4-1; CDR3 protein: CASSQLTGVYGYTF; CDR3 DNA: TGCGCCAGCAGCCAATTGACAGGGGTCTATGGCTACACCTTC
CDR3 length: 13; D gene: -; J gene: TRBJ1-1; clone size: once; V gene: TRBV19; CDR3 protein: CASIQQVNTEAFF; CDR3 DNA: TGTGCCAGTATACAACAAGTGAACACTGAAGCTTTCTTT
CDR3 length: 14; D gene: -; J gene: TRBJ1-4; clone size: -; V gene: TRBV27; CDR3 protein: CASSLGLENEKLFF; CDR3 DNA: TGTGCCAGCAGTTTAGGATTAGAGAATGAAAAACTGTTTTTT
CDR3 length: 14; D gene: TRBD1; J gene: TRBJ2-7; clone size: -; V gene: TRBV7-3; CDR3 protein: CASSPGYRGNEQYF; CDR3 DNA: TGTGCCAGCAGCCCAGGCTACAGGGGTAACGAGCAGTACTTC
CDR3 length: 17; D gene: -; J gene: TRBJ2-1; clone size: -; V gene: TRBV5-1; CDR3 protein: CASSSSVYSDTYNEQFF; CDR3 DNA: TGCGCCAGCAGCTCCTCAGTTTATAGCGACACCTACAATGAGCAGTTCTTC
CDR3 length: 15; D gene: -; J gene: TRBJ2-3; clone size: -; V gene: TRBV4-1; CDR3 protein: CASSQRMARTDTQYF; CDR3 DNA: TGCGCCAGCAGCCAGAGGATGGCACGTACAGATACGCAGTATTTT
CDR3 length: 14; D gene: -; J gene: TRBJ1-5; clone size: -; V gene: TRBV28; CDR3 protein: CASSRVYSNQPQHF; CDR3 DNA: TGTGCCAGCAGTCGAGTTTATAGCAATCAGCCCCAGCATTTT
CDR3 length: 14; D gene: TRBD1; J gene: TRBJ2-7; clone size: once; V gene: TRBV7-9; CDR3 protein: CASSSGQGAYEQYF; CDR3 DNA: TGTGCCAGCAGCTCCGGACAGGGGGCGTACGAGCAGTACTTC
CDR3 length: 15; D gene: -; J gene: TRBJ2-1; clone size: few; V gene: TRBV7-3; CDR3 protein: CASSLSVLGGNEQFF; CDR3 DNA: TGTGCCAGCAGCTTATCAGTGCTGGGCGGTAATGAGCAGTTCTTC
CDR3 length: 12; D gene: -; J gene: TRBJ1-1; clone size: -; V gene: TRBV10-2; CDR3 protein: CASSDLTTEAFF; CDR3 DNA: TGCGCCAGCAGTGATTTAACCACTGAAGCTTTCTTT
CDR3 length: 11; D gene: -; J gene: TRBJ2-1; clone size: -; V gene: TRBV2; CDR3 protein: CAIRVVGEQFF; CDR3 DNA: TGTGCCATCAGAGTCGTTGGGGAGCAGTTCTTC
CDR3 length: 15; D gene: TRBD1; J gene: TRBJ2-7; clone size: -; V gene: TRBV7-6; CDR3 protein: CASSLEGTGTYEQYF; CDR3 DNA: TGTGCCAGCAGCTTAGAAGGGACAGGGACCTACGAGCAGTACTTC
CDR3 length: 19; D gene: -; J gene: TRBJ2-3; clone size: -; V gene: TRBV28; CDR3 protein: CASSLSGPRRDSSTDTQYF; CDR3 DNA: TGTGCCAGCAGTTTATCCGGTCCCAGAAGAGACTCTAGCACAGATACGCAGTATTTT
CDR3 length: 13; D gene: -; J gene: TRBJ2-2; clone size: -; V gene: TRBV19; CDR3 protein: CASRPVNTGELFF; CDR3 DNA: TGTGCCAGCCGGCCGGTGAACACCGGGGAGCTGTTTTTT
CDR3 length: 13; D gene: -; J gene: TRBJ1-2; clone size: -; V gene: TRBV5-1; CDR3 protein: CASSLEGDYGYTF; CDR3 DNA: TGCGCCAGCAGCTTGGAGGGAGACTATGGCTACACCTTC
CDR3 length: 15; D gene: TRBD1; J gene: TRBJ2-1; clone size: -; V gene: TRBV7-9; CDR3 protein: CASNDGQGSYNEQFF; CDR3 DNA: TGTGCCAGCAACGACGGACAGGGGTCCTACAATGAGCAGTTCTTC
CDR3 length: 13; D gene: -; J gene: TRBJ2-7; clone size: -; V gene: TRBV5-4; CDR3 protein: CASSLAADYEQYF; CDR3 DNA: TGTGCCAGCAGCTTGGCGGCAGACTACGAGCAGTACTTC
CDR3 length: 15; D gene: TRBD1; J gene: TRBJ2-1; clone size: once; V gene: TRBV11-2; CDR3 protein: CASSLVTGVYNEQFF; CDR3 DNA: TGTGCCAGCAGCTTAGTAACAGGGGTCTACAATGAGCAGTTCTTC
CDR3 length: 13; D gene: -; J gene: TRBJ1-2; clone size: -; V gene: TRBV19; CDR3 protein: CASSIGRNYGYTF; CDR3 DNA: TGTGCCAGTAGTATAGGACGGAACTATGGCTACACCTTC
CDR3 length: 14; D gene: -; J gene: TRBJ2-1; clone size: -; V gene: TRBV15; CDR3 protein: CATSREGGIHEQFF; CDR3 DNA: TGTGCCACCAGCAGAGAAGGAGGAATCCATGAGCAGTTCTTC
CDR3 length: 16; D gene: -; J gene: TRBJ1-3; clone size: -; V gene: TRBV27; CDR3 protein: CASSLSYALSGNTIYF; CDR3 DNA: TGTGCCAGCAGTTTATCATATGCCCTCTCTGGAAACACCATATATTTT
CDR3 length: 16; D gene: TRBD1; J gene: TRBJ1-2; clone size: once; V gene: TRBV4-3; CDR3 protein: CASSQAGTGGREGYTF; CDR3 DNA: TGCGCCAGCAGCCAGGCCGGGACAGGGGGCCGCGAGGGCTACACCTTC
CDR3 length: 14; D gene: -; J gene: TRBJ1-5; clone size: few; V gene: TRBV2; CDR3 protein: CASNEGQGVQPQHF; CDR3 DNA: TGTGCCAGCAACGAAGGTCAGGGTGTTCAGCCCCAGCATTTT
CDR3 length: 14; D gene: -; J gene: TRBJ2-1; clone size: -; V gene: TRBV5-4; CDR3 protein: CASSSSLSYNEQFF; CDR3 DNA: TGTGCCAGCAGTTCTAGCCTCTCCTACAATGAGCAGTTCTTC